What follows are 14 T cell receptor beta chains derived from one specimen sequenced in a study of long-term antiretroviral therapy in people with HIV. The run of the v3.0 immunoSEQ assay was at survey level. The table came from immunoSEQ multiplex PCR; TCRdb's copy has only in-frame clones and leaves some out. The sample records some 23,000 clones, 76% being singletons. The sample was unsorted PBMCs, taken 1.1 years before starting antiretroviral therapy. The receptors shown here come from a woman between 40 and 55 years old with HIV.

V and J are TRBV10-3 and TRBJ2-4; 9 bases line up with TRBD1. The germline V gene encodes CDR1 ENHRY and CDR2 SYGVKD. V lost 6 bases and J lost 4; bases outside the gene matches: 4. The CDR3 loop spans 14 amino acids. CDR3: CAISTGTGKNIQYF. The CDR3 region has the DNA TGTGCCATCAGCACCGGGACAGGGAAAAACATTCAGTACTTC.

The rearrangement links TRBV19 to TRBJ1-1; D gene unclear. Germline CDR1 reads LNHDA; CDR2 reads SQIVND (reference sequence). The CDR3 is 13 residues long. The V end lost 5 bases, the J end lost 1 base, and 8 bases lay between the germline ends. The CDR3 DNA reads as TGTGCCAGTAGTCCCCGGGAGAACACTGAAGCTTTCTTT. Protein sequence: CASSPRENTEAFF.

This clone showed up just a few times. This chain connects TRBV7-2 to TRBJ1-2, with D unresolved. This CDR3 contains 11 residues. Germline CDR1 reads SGHTA; CDR2 reads FQGNSA. V was clipped by 1 base and J by 7 bases, with 4 bases between them. The CDR3 DNA reads TGTGCCAGCAGCTTAGTTGTTGGCTACACCTTC. Its protein is CASSLVVGYTF.

V is TRBV30 and J is TRBJ2-5; D unclear. This CDR3 is 15 amino acids long. Per the germline V gene, CDR1 is GTSNPN and CDR2 is SVGIG (reference sequence). V was trimmed by 0 bases and J by 6 bases, leaving 17 bases between them. The CDR3 loop reads CAWSVGPGAGKTQYF. The CDR3 DNA is TGTGCCTGGAGTGTAGGTCCGGGTGCTGGAAAGACCCAGTACTTC.

A few counts support this clone. The rearrangement links TRBV29-1 to TRBJ2-5, with 9 positions matching TRBD1. The CDR3 covers 16 residues. In germline, CDR1 is SQVTM, CDR2 ANQGSEA. The ends lost 6 bases at V and 1 base at J; junction bases unmatched: 12. CDR3 sequence (DNA): TGCAGCGTCGTACCGGGACAGGGCAATCTCCAAGAGACCCAGTACTTC. This encodes CSVVPGQGNLQETQYF.

The sample holds a few counts of this clone. This rearrangement joins TRBV7-9 to TRBJ1-5, with 9 bases lining up with TRBD1. The CDR3 loop spans 16 amino acids. Unmatched junction bases numbered 10, after V lost 4 bases and J lost 6 bases. The germline V gene encodes CDR1 SEHNR and CDR2 FQNEAQ (reference sequence). The CDR3 DNA reads TGTGCCAGCAGCTCCGGGACAGGGATATGGAGTCAGCCCCAGCATTTT. The encoded protein is CASSSGTGIWSQPQHF.

This clone has only a few counts. The chain carries TRBV27 and TRBJ1-1, with D tentatively TRBD1 (6 bases). Germline V gene data show CDR1 as MNHEY and CDR2 as SMNVEV (reference sequence). The CDR3 sequence is 15 residues long. V lost 5 bases, J lost 2 bases, and 15 bases lay in between. The CDR3 nucleotides are TGTGCCAGCAGTGAACCTGGGACAAGCAACACTGAAGCTTTCTTT. Protein: CASSEPGTSNTEAFF.

The CDR3 DNA is TGCGCCAGCAGCCAAGATACCGCAACAGATACGCAGTATTTT. Translating it yields CASSQDTATDTQYF. The chain joins TRBV4-1 to TRBJ2-3; no firm D call. Germline assignment: CDR1 MGHRA and CDR2 YSYEKL. The V end lost 0 bases, the J end lost 3 bases, and 7 bases lay between the germline ends. The length of the CDR3 is 14 residues.

There are a few counts of this clone. The chain links TRBV11-2 to TRBJ1-2; 8 bases align to TRBD1. Looked up from germline, CDR1 is SGHAT and CDR2 is FQNNGV. The CDR3 extends over 14 amino acids. Trimming removed 8 bases from V and 4 bases from J; junction bases left unmatched: 9. The CDR3 DNA reads as TGTGCCAGCGGAATGACAGGGGCCGCCTATGGCTACACCTTC. As protein: CASGMTGAAYGYTF.

The chain joins TRBV11-3 to TRBJ1-5; 8 bases agree with TRBD1. Germline V lookup: CDR1 SGHNT, CDR2 YENEEA. With 4 bases clipped from V and 2 bases from J, the junction kept 10 bases outside the gene matches. This CDR3 is 17 amino acids long. CDR3 amino acids: CASSSSQQGGGNQPQHF. CDR3 bases: TGTGCCAGCAGCTCTTCTCAACAGGGGGGAGGCAATCAGCCCCAGCATTTT.

V gene TRBV27 combines with J gene TRBJ2-1; D is ambiguous. Trimming pared 5 bases from V and 9 bases from J, leaving 11 bases between. This CDR3 is 12 amino acids long. Germline V gene data show CDR1 as MNHEY and CDR2 as SMNVEV (reference sequence). The CDR3 DNA sequence: TGTGCCAGCAGTCTGCTCTGGGGTGAGCAGTTCTTC. This codes for CASSLLWGEQFF.

The chain is built from TRBV6-5 and TRBJ1-2, with a weak D call TRBD1 (5 bases). V was cut by 6 bases and J by 1 base, with 6 bases left in between. CDR1 MNHEY and CDR2 SVGAGI come from the germline V gene. The CDR3 has 12 residues. The CDR3 region has the DNA TGTGCCAGCAGGGGGGATAACTATGGCTACACCTTC. This translates into CASRGDNYGYTF.

The chain recombines TRBV5-4 with TRBJ2-7; D is uncertain. Germline assignment: CDR1 SGHNT and CDR2 YYREEE (reference sequence). V was trimmed by 4 bases and J by 2 bases, leaving 13 bases between them. The CDR3 is 14 residues long. The CDR3, as DNA: TGTGCCAGCAGCCTCGACATTGGCCCCTACGAGCAGTACTTC. This sequence encodes CASSLDIGPYEQYF. Drawing the rest from reference TRBV5-4 and TRBJ2-7, the complete variable domain is ETGVTQSPTHLIKTRGQQVTLRCSSQSGHNTVSWYQQALGQGPQFIFQYYREEENGRGNFPPRFSGLQFPNYSSELNVNALELDDSALYLCASSLDIGPYEQYFGPGTRLTVT.

The chain is built from TRBV6-5 and TRBJ1-1, with TRBD1 as a possible D gene (5 bases). Germline CDR1 and CDR2: MNHEY and SVGAGI. The CDR3 extends over 12 amino acids. Deletions cut 5 bases from V and 3 bases from J, with 7 bases between. DNA for the CDR3: TGTGCCAGCAGTGGGGGAGACACTGAAGCTTTCTTT. Encoded protein: CASSGGDTEAFF.